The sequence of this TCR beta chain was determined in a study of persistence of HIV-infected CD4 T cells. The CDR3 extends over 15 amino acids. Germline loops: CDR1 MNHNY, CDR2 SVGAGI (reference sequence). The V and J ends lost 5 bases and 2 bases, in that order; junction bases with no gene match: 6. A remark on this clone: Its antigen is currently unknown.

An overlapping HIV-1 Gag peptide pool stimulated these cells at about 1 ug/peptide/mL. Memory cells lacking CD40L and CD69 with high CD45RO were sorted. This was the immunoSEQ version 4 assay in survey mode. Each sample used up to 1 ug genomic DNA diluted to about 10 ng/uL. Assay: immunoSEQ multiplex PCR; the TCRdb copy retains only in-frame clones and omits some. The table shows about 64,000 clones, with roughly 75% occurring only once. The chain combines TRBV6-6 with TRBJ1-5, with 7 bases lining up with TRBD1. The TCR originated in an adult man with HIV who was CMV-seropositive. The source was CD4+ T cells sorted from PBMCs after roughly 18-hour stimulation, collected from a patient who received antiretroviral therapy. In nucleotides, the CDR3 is TGTGCCAGCAGTCTAACAGGGGACCGCAATCAGCCCCAGCATTTT. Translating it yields CASSLTGDRNQPQHF.